This T cell receptor (beta chain) is from a study of T cells in Graves' hyperthyroidism and ophthalmopathy. Study-level findings and limits: Most thyroid clonotypes that were expanded above 0.001 also turned up in blood. Ophthalmopathy was identified by the model a median around 6.9 months ahead of onset.

A Clinical Activity Score of at least 3, a NOSPECS grade of at least 4 and a duration under 3 months were recorded in the ophthalmopathy patients. Turning to this clonotype: Antigen specificity is unknown.

V shed 6 bases and J shed 1 base, with 13 bases lying between them. The CDR3 runs to 16 residues. Per germline, CDR1 SNHLY and CDR2 FYNNEI. RNA transcripts were the template for amplifying TCR beta CDR3 regions. First-round RT-PCR with HTBI primers amplified the TCR CDR3 region. TCRdb ran MiXCR on the multiplex PCR reads and lists one entry per CDR3 protein. This table has around 690,000 distinct CDR3 sequences, roughly 20% appearing once. The material sequenced was blood. This chain uses TRBV2 with TRBJ1-6, with D perhaps TRBD1 (5 bases). The receptor's source is a young man with Graves' ophthalmopathy. DNA for the CDR3: TGTGCCAGCAGAGGCTTGGGGGGGTCCTATAATTCACCCCTCCACTTT. Translation: CASRGLGGSYNSPLHF.